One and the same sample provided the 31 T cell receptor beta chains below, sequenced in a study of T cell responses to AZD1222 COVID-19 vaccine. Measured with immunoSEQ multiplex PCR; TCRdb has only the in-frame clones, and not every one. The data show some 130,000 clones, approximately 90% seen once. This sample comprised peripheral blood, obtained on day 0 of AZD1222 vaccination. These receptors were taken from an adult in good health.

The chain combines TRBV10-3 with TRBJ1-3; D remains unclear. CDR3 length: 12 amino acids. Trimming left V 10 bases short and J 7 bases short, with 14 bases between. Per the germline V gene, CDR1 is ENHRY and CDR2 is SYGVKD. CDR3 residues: CATSDVSNTIYF. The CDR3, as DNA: TGTGCCACCTCGGACGTCTCGAACACCATATATTTT.

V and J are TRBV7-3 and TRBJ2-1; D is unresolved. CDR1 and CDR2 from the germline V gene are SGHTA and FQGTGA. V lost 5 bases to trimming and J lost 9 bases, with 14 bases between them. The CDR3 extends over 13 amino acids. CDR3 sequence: CASSPLFWAEQFF. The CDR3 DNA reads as TGTGCCAGCAGCCCACTCTTTTGGGCTGAGCAGTTCTTC.

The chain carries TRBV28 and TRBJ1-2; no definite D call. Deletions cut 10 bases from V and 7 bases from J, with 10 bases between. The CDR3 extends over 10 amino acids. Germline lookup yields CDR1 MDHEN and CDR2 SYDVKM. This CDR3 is CATRQAGYTF. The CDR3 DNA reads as TGTGCCACCCGTCAAGCTGGCTACACCTTC.

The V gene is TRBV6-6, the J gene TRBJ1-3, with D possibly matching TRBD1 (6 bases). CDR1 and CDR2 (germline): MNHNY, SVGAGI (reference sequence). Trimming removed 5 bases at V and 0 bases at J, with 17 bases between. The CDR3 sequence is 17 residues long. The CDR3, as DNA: TGTGCCAGCAGTCACCTGGGACACCCACTCTCTGGAAACACCATATATTTT. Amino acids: CASSHLGHPLSGNTIYF.

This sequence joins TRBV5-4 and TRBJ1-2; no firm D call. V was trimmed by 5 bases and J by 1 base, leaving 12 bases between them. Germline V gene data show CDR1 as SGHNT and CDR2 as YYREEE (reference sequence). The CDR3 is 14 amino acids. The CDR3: CASRFVGGNYGYTF. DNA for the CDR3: TGTGCCAGCAGGTTCGTGGGAGGTAACTATGGCTACACCTTC.

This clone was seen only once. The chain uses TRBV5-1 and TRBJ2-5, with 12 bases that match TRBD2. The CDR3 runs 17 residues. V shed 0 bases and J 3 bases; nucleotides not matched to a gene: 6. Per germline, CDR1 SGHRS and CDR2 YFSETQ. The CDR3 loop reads CASSLGLAGGLEETQYF. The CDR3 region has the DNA TGCGCCAGCAGCTTGGGGCTAGCGGGAGGGCTTGAAGAGACCCAGTACTTC.

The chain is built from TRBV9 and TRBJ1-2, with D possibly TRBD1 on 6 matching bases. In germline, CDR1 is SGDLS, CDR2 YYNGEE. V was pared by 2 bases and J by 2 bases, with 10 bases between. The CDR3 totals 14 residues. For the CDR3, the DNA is TGTGCCAGCAGCGTGACAGGCAAAAACTATGGCTACACCTTC. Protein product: CASSVTGKNYGYTF.

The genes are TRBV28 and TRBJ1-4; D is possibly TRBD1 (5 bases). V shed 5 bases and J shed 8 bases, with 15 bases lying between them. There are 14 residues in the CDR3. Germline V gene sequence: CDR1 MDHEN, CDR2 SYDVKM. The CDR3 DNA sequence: TGTGCCAGCAGTGTAGAAGGGGTTGGGGAAAAACTGTTTTTT. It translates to CASSVEGVGEKLFF. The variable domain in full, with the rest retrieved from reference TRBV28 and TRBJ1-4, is DVKVTQSSRYLVKRTGEKVFLECVQDMDHENMFWYRQDPGLGLRLIYFSYDVKMKEKGDIPEGYSVSREKKERFSLILESASTNQTSMYLCASSVEGVGEKLFFGSGTQLSVL.

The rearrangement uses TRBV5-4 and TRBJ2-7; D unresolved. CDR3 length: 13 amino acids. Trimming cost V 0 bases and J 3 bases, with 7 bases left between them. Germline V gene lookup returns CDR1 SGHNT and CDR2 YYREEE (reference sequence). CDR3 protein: CASSLGADYEQYF. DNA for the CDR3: TGTGCCAGCAGCTTGGGGGCGGACTACGAGCAGTACTTC.

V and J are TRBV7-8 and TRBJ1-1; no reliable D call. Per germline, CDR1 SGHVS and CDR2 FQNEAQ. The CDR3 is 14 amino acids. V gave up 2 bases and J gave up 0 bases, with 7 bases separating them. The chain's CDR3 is CASSLSGLNTEAFF. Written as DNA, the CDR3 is TGTGCCAGCAGCTTAAGCGGATTGAACACTGAAGCTTTCTTT.

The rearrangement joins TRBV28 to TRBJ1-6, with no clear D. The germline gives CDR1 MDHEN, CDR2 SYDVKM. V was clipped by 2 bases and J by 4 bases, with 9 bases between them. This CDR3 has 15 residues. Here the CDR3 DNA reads TGTGCCAGCAGTTTAGCAACCCTTTATAATTCACCCCTCCACTTT. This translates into CASSLATLYNSPLHF.

The CDR3 here is CASSIEGGATEAFF. The CDR3 nucleotides are TGTGCCAGTAGTATAGAGGGTGGGGCCACTGAAGCTTTCTTT. V usage is TRBV19 and J usage is TRBJ1-1; D possibly corresponds to TRBD1 (5 bases). The CDR3 runs 14 residues. Trimming left V 0 bases short and J 4 bases short, with 9 bases between. Germline V gene sequence: CDR1 LNHDA, CDR2 SQIVND (reference sequence).

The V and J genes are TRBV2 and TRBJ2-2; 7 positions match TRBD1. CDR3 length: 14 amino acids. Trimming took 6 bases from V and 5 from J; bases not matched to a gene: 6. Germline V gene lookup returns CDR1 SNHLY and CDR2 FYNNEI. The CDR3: CASSPEQGTGELFF. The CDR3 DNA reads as TGTGCCAGCAGCCCAGAACAGGGGACCGGGGAGCTGTTTTTT.

CDR3: CASRRGESQPQHF. The CDR3 DNA is TGTGCCAGCAGACGAGGGGAGAGTCAGCCCCAGCATTTT. The chain has TRBV11-2 and TRBJ1-5; tentatively, D is TRBD1 (5 bases). The CDR3 has 13 amino acids. Germline-derived CDR1 and CDR2 are SGHAT and FQNNGV. Trimming left V 6 bases short and J 6 bases short, with 12 bases between.

This chain's CDR3 is CASQNSGSYEQYF. The DNA for the CDR3 is TGTGCCAGCCAAAATAGCGGGAGTTACGAGCAGTACTTC. The chain uses TRBV25-1 and TRBJ2-7; 9 bases match TRBD2. With 8 bases clipped from V and 4 bases from J, the junction kept 6 bases outside the gene matches. The germline CDR1 and CDR2 sequences are MGHDK and SYGVNS. The CDR3 consists of 13 residues.

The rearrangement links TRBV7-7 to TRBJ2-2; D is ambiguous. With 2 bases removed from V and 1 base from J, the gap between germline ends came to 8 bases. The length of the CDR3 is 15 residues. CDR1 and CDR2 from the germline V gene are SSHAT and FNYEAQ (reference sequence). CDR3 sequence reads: CASSLMAGNTGELFF. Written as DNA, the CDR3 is TGTGCCAGCAGCTTAATGGCAGGGAACACCGGGGAGCTGTTTTTT.

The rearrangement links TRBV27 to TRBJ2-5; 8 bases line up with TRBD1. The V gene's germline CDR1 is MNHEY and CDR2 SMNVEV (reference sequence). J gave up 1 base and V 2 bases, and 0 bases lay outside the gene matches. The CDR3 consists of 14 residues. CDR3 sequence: CASSLTGGQETQYF. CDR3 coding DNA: TGTGCCAGCAGTTTAACAGGGGGCCAAGAGACCCAGTACTTC.

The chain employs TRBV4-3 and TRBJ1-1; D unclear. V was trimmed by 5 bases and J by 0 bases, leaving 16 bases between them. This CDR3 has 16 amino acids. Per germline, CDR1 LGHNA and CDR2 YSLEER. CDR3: CASSGSTDFMNTEAFF. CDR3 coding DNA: TGCGCCAGCAGCGGGTCAACGGACTTCATGAACACTGAAGCTTTCTTT.

Here the CDR3 reads CASGRRGTENTGELFF. CDR3 bases: TGTGCCAGCGGCCGTAGGGGGACAGAGAACACCGGGGAGCTGTTTTTT. The genes are TRBV14 and TRBJ2-2; 7 bases are shared with TRBD1. The germline gives CDR1 SGHDN, CDR2 FVKESK. This CDR3 comprises 16 residues. V trimming: 8 bases; J trimming: 1 base; junction bases outside the gene matches: 10. Full variable domain (remainder filled in from reference TRBV14 and TRBJ2-2): EAGVTQFPSHSVIEKGQTVTLRCDPISGHDNLYWYRRVMGKEIKFLLHFVKESKQDESGMPNNRFLAERTGGTYSTLKVQPAELEDSGVYFCASGRRGTENTGELFFGEGSRLTVL.

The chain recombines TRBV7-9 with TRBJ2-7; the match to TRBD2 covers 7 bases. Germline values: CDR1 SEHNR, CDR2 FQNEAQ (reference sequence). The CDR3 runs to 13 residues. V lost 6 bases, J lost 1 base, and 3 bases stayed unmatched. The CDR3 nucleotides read TGTGCCAGCAGTGGGGAGGGTTCCTACGAGCAGTACTTC. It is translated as CASSGEGSYEQYF.

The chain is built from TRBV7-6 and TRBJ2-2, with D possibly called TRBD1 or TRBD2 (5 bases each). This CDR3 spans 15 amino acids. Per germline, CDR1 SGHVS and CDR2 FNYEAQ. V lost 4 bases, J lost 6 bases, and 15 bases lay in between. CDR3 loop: CASSYLGARAGELFF. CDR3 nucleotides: TGTGCCAGCAGCTATCTCGGGGCTCGGGCCGGGGAGCTGTTTTTT.

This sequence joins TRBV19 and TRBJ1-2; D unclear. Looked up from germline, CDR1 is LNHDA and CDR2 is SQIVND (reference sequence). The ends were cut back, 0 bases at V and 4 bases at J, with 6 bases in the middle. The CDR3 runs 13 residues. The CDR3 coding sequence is TGTGCCAGTAGTATAGATTGGTCCTATGGCTACACCTTC. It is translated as CASSIDWSYGYTF.

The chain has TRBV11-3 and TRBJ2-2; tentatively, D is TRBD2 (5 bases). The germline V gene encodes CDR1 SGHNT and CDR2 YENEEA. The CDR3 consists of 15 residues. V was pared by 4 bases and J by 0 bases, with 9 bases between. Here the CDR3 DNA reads TGTGCCAGCAGCTCCCAAGCGGCGAACACCGGGGAGCTGTTTTTT. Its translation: CASSSQAANTGELFF.

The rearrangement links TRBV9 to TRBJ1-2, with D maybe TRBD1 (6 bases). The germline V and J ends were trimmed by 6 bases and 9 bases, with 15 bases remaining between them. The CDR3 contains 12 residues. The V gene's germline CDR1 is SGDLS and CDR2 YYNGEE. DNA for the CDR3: TGTGCCAGCATGTCAGGGGCCGAGAGCTACACCTTC. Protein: CASMSGAESYTF.

CDR3 sequence (DNA): TGTGCCAGCAGCTTCATAGGGGCTAGCACAGATACGCAGTATTTT. Residues: CASSFIGASTDTQYF. The chain couples TRBV11-3 to TRBJ2-3; the D gene is possibly TRBD1 (5 bases). The V gene lost 3 bases and the J gene lost 0 bases, with 10 bases spanning the gap. This CDR3 region has 15 residues. Per the germline V gene, CDR1 is SGHNT and CDR2 is YENEEA. Using reference TRBV11-3 and TRBJ2-3 for the parts outside the CDR3, the full variable domain is EAGVVQSPRYKIIEKKQPVAFWCNPISGHNTLYWYLQNLGQGPELLIRYENEEAVDDSQLPKDRFSAERLKGVDSTLKIQPAELGDSAVYLCASSFIGASTDTQYFGPGTRLTVL.

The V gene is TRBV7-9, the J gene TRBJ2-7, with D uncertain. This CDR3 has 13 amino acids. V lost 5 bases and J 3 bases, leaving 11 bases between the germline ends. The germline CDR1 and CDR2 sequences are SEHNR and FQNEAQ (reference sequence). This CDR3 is CASSPRVGYEQYF. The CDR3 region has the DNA TGTGCCAGCAGCCCCCGCGTGGGCTACGAGCAGTACTTC. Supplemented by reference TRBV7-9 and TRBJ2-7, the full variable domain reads DTGVSQNPRHKITKRGQNVTFRCDPISEHNRLYWYRQTLGQGPEFLTYFQNEAQLEKSRLLSDRFSAERPKGSFSTLEIQRTEQGDSAMYLCASSPRVGYEQYFGPGTRLTVT.

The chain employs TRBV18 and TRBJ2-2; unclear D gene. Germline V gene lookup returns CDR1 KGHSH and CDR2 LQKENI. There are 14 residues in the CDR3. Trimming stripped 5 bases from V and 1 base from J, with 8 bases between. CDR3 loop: CASSGPMNTGELFF. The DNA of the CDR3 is TGTGCCAGCTCAGGCCCGATGAACACCGGGGAGCTGTTTTTT.

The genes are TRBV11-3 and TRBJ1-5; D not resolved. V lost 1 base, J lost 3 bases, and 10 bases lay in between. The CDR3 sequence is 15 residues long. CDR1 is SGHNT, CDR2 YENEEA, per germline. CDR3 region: CASSLVNCYNQPQHF. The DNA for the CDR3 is TGTGCCAGCAGCTTAGTTAACTGCTACAATCAGCCCCAGCATTTT. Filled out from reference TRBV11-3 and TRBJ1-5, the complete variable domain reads EAGVVQSPRYKIIEKKQPVAFWCNPISGHNTLYWYLQNLGQGPELLIRYENEEAVDDSQLPKDRFSAERLKGVDSTLKIQPAELGDSAVYLCASSLVNCYNQPQHFGDGTRLSIL.

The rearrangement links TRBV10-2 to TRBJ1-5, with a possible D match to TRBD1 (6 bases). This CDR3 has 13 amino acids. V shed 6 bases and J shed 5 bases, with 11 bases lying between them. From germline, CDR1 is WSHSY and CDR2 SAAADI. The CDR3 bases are TGCGCCAGCAGCTTGGAGGGGGATCAGCCCCAGCATTTT. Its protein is CASSLEGDQPQHF.

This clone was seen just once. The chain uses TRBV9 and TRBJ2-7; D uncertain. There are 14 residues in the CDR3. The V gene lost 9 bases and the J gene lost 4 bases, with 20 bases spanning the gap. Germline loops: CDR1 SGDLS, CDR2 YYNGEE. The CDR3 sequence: CATSRGPVPYEQYF. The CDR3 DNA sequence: TGTGCCACCTCTAGAGGCCCAGTTCCTTACGAGCAGTACTTC.

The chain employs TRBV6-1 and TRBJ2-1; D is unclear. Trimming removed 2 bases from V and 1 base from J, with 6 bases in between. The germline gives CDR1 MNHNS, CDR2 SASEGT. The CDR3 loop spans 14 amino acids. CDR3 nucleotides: TGTGCCAGCAGTGAACACGGATCCTACAATGAGCAGTTCTTC. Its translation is CASSEHGSYNEQFF.